The following is a T cell receptor beta chain sequence with its context. Its antigen is undetermined. The sample contains more than one DNA sequence encoding this CDR3. The V gene's germline CDR1 is SGHTA and CDR2 FQGNSA. The V and J ends lost 0 bases and 9 bases respectively, with 9 bases between them. CDR3 length: 13 residues. These data are taken from a study of radiation and T cells in renal cell carcinoma. Overall study findings and caveats: No pretreatment tumor biopsies were available for baseline clonotypes. In blood, top tumor clones expanded by 2 weeks, shrinking by 4.

The time point here: blood 4 weeks post-SBRT, at nephrectomy. Treatment: 15 Gy SBRT to primary tumor, nephrectomy 4 weeks later. Nephrectomy followed 15 Gy stereotactic body radiation by 4 weeks. Libraries were prepared by immunoSEQ multiplex PCR; TCRdb keeps only in-frame clonotypes and omits some of them. This table holds some 150,000 clones, about 86% found once. The chain is built from TRBV7-2 and TRBJ2-1, with D uncertain. The TCR comes from a woman between 50 and 59 years old with renal cell carcinoma. The specimen was blood, collected from a patient whose treatment included radiotherapy and nephrectomy. For the CDR3, the DNA is TGTGCCAGCAGCTTAGCGCGTTTTGGTGAGCAGTTCTTC. It yields the protein CASSLARFGEQFF.